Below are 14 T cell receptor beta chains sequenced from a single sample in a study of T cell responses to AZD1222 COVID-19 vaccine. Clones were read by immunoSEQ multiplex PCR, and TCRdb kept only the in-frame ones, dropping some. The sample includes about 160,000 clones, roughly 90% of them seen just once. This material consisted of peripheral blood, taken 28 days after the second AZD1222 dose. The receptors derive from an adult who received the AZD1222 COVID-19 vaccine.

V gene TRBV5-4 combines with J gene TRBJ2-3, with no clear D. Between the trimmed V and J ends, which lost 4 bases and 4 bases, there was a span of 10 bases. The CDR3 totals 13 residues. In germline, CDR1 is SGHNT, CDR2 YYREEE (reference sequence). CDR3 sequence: CASSLSYADTQYF. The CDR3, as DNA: TGTGCCAGCAGCCTGAGTTACGCAGATACGCAGTATTTT.

The CDR3 reads CASSEDPPWGTEAFF. CDR3 DNA sequence: TGTGCCAGCAGTGAGGACCCCCCTTGGGGCACTGAAGCTTTCTTT. The V call is TRBV2, the J call TRBJ1-1; D is ambiguous. The CDR3 runs 15 residues. The V and J ends lost 3 bases and 4 bases respectively, with 15 bases between them. Germline loops: CDR1 SNHLY, CDR2 FYNNEI.

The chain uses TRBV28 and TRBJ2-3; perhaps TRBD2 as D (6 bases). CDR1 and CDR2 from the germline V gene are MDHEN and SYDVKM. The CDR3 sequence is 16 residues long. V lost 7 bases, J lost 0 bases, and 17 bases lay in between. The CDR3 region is CASTLGLSSSTDTQYF. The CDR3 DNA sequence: TGTGCCAGCACCCTCGGACTAAGCTCTAGCACAGATACGCAGTATTTT.

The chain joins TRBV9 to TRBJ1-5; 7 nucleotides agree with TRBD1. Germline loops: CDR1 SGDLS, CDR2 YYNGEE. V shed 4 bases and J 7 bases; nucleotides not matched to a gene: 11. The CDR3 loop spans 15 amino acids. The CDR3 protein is CASSPFTGEGQPQHF. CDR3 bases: TGTGCCAGCAGCCCCTTCACAGGGGAAGGGCAGCCCCAGCATTTT. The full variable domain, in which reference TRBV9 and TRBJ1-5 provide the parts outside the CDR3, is DSGVTQTPKHLITATGQRVTLRCSPRSGDLSVYWYQQSLDQGLQFLIQYYNGEERAKGNILERFSAQQFPDLHSELNLSSLELGDSALYFCASSPFTGEGQPQHFGDGTRLSIL.

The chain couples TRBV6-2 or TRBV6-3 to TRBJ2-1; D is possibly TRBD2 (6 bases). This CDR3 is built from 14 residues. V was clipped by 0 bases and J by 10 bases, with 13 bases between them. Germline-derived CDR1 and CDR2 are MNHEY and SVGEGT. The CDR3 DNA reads TGTGCCAGCAGTTACTCGATACTAGCCTGGGAGCAGTTCTTC. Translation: CASSYSILAWEQFF.

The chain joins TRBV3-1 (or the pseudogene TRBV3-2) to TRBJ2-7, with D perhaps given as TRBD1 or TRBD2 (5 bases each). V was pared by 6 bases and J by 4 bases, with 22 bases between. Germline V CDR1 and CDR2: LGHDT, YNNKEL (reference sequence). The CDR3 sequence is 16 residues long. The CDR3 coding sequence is TGTGCCAGCAGTGCCCCCGGGACCCATGGTGGGTACGAGCAGTACTTC. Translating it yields CASSAPGTHGGYEQYF.

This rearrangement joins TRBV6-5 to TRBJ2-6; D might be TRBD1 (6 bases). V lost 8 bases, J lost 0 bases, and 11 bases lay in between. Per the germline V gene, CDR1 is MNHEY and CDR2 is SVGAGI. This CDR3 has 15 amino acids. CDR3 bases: TGTGCCAGCGTACAGGGTAGCTCTGGGGCCAACGTCCTGACTTTC. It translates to CASVQGSSGANVLTF.

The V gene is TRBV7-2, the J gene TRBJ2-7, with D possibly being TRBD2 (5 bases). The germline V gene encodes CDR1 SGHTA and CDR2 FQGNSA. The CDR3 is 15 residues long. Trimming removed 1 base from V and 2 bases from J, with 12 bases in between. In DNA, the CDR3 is TGTGCCAGCAGCTTAGTACTAGGGCCCACCTACGAGCAGTACTTC. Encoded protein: CASSLVLGPTYEQYF.

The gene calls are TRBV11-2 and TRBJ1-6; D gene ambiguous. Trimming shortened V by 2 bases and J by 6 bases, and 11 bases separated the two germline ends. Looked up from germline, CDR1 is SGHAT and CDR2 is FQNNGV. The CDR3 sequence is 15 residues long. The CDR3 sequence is CASSLYLATNSPLHF. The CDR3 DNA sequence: TGTGCCAGCAGCTTATATTTAGCAACTAATTCACCCCTCCACTTT.

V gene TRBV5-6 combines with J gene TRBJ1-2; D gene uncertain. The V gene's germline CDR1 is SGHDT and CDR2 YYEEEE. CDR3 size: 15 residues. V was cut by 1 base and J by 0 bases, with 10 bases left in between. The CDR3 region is CASSLRGDPNYGYTF. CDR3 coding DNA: TGTGCCAGCAGCTTGAGAGGCGACCCTAACTATGGCTACACCTTC.

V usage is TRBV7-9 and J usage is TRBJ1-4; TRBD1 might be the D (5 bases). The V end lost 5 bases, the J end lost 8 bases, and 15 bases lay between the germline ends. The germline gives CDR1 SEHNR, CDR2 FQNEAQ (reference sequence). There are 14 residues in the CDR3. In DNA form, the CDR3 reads TGTGCCAGCAGCGGCCGGGACGGTCAGGAAAAACTGTTTTTT. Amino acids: CASSGRDGQEKLFF.

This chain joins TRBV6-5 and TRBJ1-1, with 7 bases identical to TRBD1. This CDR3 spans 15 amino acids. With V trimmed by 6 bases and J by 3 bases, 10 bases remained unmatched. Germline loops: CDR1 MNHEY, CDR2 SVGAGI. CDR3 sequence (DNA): TGTGCCAGCAGCTCAGGGGGGGTTTACGACACTGAAGCTTTCTTT. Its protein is CASSSGGVYDTEAFF.

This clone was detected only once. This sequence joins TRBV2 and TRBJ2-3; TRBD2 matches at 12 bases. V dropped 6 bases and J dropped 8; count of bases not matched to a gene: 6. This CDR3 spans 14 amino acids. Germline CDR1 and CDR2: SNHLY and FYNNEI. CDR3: CASSSSGGVPTQYF. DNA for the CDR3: TGTGCCAGCAGCTCTAGCGGGGGGGTGCCTACGCAGTATTTT.

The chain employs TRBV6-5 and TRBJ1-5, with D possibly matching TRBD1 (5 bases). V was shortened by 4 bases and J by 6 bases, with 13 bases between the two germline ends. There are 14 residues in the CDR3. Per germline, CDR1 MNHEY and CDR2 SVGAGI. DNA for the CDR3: TGTGCCAGCAGTTTAGCCAGGGATGTTCAGCCCCAGCATTTT. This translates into CASSLARDVQPQHF.